Reported below is one T cell receptor (beta chain). Its specificity is unknown. The data are from a study of T cell responses to AZD1222 COVID-19 vaccine. Study details: Second doses at about 4 or about 12 weeks were pooled. General study results and limits: Once two AZD1222 doses were given, Spike-specific TCR breadth and depth went up.

V shed 4 bases, J shed 6 bases, and the junction held 2 bases outside the gene matches. Per germline, CDR1 MNHEY and CDR2 SVGAGI. The CDR3 is 13 amino acids. Libraries were prepared by immunoSEQ multiplex PCR; TCRdb keeps only in-frame clonotypes and omits some of them. The sample includes about 120,000 clones, 88% of them seen just once. The chain has TRBV6-5 and TRBJ2-2; 7 bases map to TRBD1. Here the sequenced sample was peripheral blood, taken on day 0 of AZD1222 vaccination. This receptor was taken from an adult in good health. CDR3 bases: TGTGCCAGCAGTTCACAGGGGCCCGGGGAGCTGTTTTTT. This encodes CASSSQGPGELFF.